Given below is one TCR beta chain in context. This CDR3 spans 13 amino acids. The V end was cut by 3 bases, the J end by 2 bases, with 5 bases between. Germline-derived CDR1 and CDR2 are LNHDA and SQIVND (reference sequence). This specimen comes from a study of T cell changes during pregnancy in multiple sclerosis. Assay used: immunoSEQ multiplex PCR; TCRdb lists only in-frame clones, some missing. The data contain 70,000 to 75,000 clones, approximately 92% of them singletons. The sequencing here drew on peripheral blood, taken before pregnancy. The rearrangement links TRBV19 to TRBJ1-5, with D hard to call. This clonotype was obtained from a female donor with multiple sclerosis, enrolled in a pregnancy study. CDR3 nucleotide sequence: TGTGCCAGTAGTATTATAGGCAATCAGCCCCAGCATTTT. It specifies CASSIIGNQPQHF.